The rows below give T cell receptor beta chains drawn from one sample of a study of cytomegalovirus exposure and HLA in healthy donors. The data were produced by immunoSEQ multiplex PCR, yet TCRdb's version contains in-frame clones alone and is incomplete. The table lists over 140,000 clones, around 80% of them singletons. The sample was PBMCs. All receptors derive from a man aged 50-59 years in good health and CMV-seronegative. Each CDR3 is given with its conserved first and last residue. A D gene is named only where the DNA matches it firmly.

TRBJ2-3 TRBV6-5 TRBD2 CASGLAGGTDTQYF
TRBJ1-3 TRBV10-2 . CASSEGQRLSGNTIYF
TRBJ2-3 TRBV20-1 . CSGASTDTQYF
TRBJ2-1 TRBV7-9 . CASTDSIESSYNEQFF
TRBJ1-5 TRBV6-1 . CASRTGTTSNQPQHF
TRBJ2-2 TRBV7-9 . CASSLPSDSSAGELFF
. TRBV29-1 . CSVVDKFYEQYF
TRBJ2-5 TRBV5-4 . CASSLDQAQETQYF
TRBJ1-1 TRBV4-2 . CASSQGALQAFF
TRBJ1-5 TRBV19 TRBD1 CASSTLGTGSNQPQHF
. TRBV4-1 TRBD2 CASSQDSLGGAYEQYF
TRBJ2-7 TRBV29-1 . CSVELSPSYEQYF
TRBJ2-1 TRBV7-9 . CAGVERTYNEQFF
TRBJ2-1 TRBV18 . CASSPGSAHNEQFF
TRBJ2-1 TRBV19 TRBD2 CASSIKHGGSNEQFF
TRBJ2-5 TRBV4-1 . CASSQDGTIKETQYF
TRBJ2-7 TRBV10-1 TRBD2 CASSAGLAYEQYF
TRBJ2-2 TRBV11-2 . CASRQRQNRIGDTGELFF
TRBJ2-5 TRBV6-5 . CASSPPGHTETQYF
TRBJ2-5 TRBV19 TRBD2 CASSPEVSGLAGAQETQYF
TRBJ1-5 TRBV19 TRBD1 CASSGTAQPQHF
TRBJ1-2 TRBV2 . CASSVQGNGYTF
TRBJ1-2 TRBV2 . CASSTSPVHGYTF
TRBJ2-5 TRBV6-1 . CGIYGGAETQYF
TRBJ1-5 TRBV27 TRBD1 CASSLDRGSNQPQHF
TRBJ2-2 TRBV11-2 . CASSSTRQAGELFF
TRBJ1-5 TRBV9 . CASSPTDSRNQPQHF
TRBJ1-4 TRBV4-2 TRBD1 CASKEGTGDEKLFF
TRBJ2-5 TRBV5-4 . CASSFTGVETQYF
TRBJ2-5 TRBV5-1 . CASSADFLTQYF
TRBJ2-1 TRBV18 . CASSTRQVMGDNEQFF
TRBJ2-3 TRBV11-2 . CASSLAWGAGDTQYF